The entry that follows covers one TCR beta chain sequence. In its sample, this clonotype was seen many times. Its antigen is unknown. One base away there is no much larger clone; base qualities are not given. The donors were 40 or so Caucasian individuals from Russia, aged roughly 6 to 100 years, who were systemically healthy. Approximately 11 milliliters of peripheral blood were drawn from each donor into EDTA-treated Vacutainer tubes. Ficoll-Paque density-gradient centrifugation was used to isolate PBMCs, with at least 6.5 million per sample. Trizol reagent was used to extract total RNA from the PBMCs, yielding at least 5.5 micrograms per sample. For every donor, an aliquot of PBMCs went through flow cytometry to measure the percentages of naive CD45RAhigh/CD27high T cells. The data were obtained in a study of blood T cells in healthy people across ages (dated by TCRdb to 2013 to 2016). Turning to the overall study: Template switching captured roughly one uniquely barcoded TCR beta cDNA molecule per two T cells in model experiments. To avoid experimental bias, donors of different ages were spread randomly across the sequencing lanes. To track age-related changes in TCR beta repertoire diversity, the study relied on deep sequencing normalized with unique cDNA molecular identifiers. The donors were split into four age groups: young (average around 17 years), middle-aged (roughly 39), aged (62) and long-lived (roughly 88). Using the same blood draw, the study looked at two additional independent replicas of 1 million unique cDNA reads for two donors, one aged 18 to 30 and the other aged 80 or older. On the study overall, not on this receptor specifically: The percentage of naive T cells measured by flow cytometry correlated strongly with observed TCR beta diversity. As age increased, observed TCR beta diversity per million T cells dropped in a roughly linear way, and a significant reduction was already evident by age about 36. Conclusive comparison of naive and antigen-experienced compartments was prevented by the profiling of bulk unsorted PBMCs. Because donor CMV infection status was unknown, age-related changes in expanded clonotypes were potentially confounded. Total diversity estimates from one million sequenced T cells were considered lower bounds and underestimates. Compared with the aged group, more naive CD4+ T cells, fewer expanded clones and increased TCR diversity were shown by the long-lived group, suggesting age selection.

Library method: 5' RACE. The instrument was an Illumina HiSeq 2500. A second PCR of about 6 to 11 cycles was run with a J-beta primer mix and a sample-barcoded 5' primer. Each TCR beta cDNA molecule received a unique molecular identifier from a template-switch 5' adaptor carrying 12 random nucleotides. At least 2.5 million CDR3-containing paired-end reads were obtained from each sample. The Mint cDNA synthesis kit, primed by a TRBC-specific oligonucleotide, was used to synthesize first-strand cDNA from all RNA. All cDNA was treated with uracil-DNA glycosylase and then went through a first 18-cycle PCR with the universal primers M1SS and BC2_uni_R. Per the original workflow: For normalization, 1 million high-quality reads were randomly selected from each sample, with every read carrying a distinct molecular identifier. Reads with shared molecular identifiers were discarded instead of being binned into consensus sequences. MiTCR, set to a Q25 quality threshold and the strictest error-elimination algorithm, was used for CDR3 identification, clonotype clustering and error correction. A nonparametric unseen species model using Euler transformation provided a lower-bound estimate of total TCR beta diversity. The public reads were reprocessed in TCRdb via fastp at Q25 and MiXCR, keeping in-frame beta chains. Every distinct CDR3 protein forms one entry, paired with its most common genes and DNA. Clone size and V and J calls follow TCRdb, not the original study. The sample table contains hundreds of thousands of distinct CDR3 sequences; only one count was recorded for more than 25% of them. The ten largest clones take up 15% to 20% of the sample.

From the cysteine through the phenylalanine, the CDR3 covers 14 amino acids. Only the CDR3 region is kept as DNA, spanning 42 bases read in frame from base 1. V is cut by 4 bases and J by 7 bases, and the space between the germline ends is 11 bases. CDR1 is given as SEHNR and CDR2 as FQNEAQ, both from the germline V gene (reference sequence). The TCR was taken from an elderly woman in good health. The chain is encoded by TRBV7-9 joined to TRBJ1-6; a tentative D call is TRBD1 (6 bases match). Material: blood. The CDR3 region has the sequence CASSYGTKNSPLHF. The DNA reads TGTGCCAGCAGCTACGGGACAAAGAATTCACCCCTCCACTTT. Outside the CDR3, residues come from the reference TRBV7-9 and TRBJ1-6 proteins, so the full variable domain is: DTGVSQNPRHKITKRGQNVTFRCDPISEHNRLYWYRQTLGQGPEFLTYFQNEAQLEKSRLLSDRFSAERPKGSFSTLEIQRTEQGDSAMYLCASSYGTKNSPLHFGNGTRLTVT.